This passage covers 2 T cell receptor beta chains from one sample sequenced in a study of blood T cell repertoires in COVID-19. Sequencing used immunoSEQ multiplex PCR; TCRdb keeps in-frame clones, though not all of them. The table shows hundreds of thousands of clones, with 70% to 90% occurring only once. Sequenced: peripheral blood. The source of these receptors is a woman in her 30s with acute or convalescent COVID-19.

The CDR3 region is CASSDPGRGQHEQYF. Written as DNA, the CDR3 is TGTGCCAGCAGCGATCCCGGCAGGGGGCAGCACGAGCAGTACTTC. The V call is TRBV28, the J call TRBJ2-7; 8 nucleotides match TRBD1. V dropped 6 bases and J dropped 5; count of bases not matched to a gene: 12. CDR1 and CDR2 (germline): MDHEN, SYDVKM. The CDR3 sequence is 15 residues long.

The V and J genes are TRBV3-1 (or the pseudogene TRBV3-2) and TRBJ2-1; 11 nucleotides agree with TRBD1. The CDR3 totals 15 residues. V was clipped by 4 bases and J by 2 bases; unmatched bases: 1. In germline, CDR1 is LGHDT, CDR2 YNNKEL (reference sequence). The CDR3: CASSRTGGAYNEQFF. The CDR3 DNA sequence: TGTGCCAGCAGCCGGACAGGGGGCGCCTACAATGAGCAGTTCTTC.